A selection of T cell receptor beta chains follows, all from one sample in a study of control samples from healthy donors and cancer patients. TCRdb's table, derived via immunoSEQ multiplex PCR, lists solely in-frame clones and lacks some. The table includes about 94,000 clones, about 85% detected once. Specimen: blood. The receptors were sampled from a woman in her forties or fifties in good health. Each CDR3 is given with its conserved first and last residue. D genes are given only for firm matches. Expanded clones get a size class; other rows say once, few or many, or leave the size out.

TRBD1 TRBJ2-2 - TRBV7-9 CASSSYPGQASGGELFF TGTGCCAGCAGCTCATACCCGGGACAGGCTTCAGGCGGGGAGCTGTTTTTT
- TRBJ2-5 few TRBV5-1 CASSLISETQYF TGCGCCAGCAGCTTGATTTCAGAGACCCAGTACTTC
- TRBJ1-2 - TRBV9 CASRSRGGESGYTF TGTGCCAGCCGATCTCGGGGAGGGGAGAGTGGCTACACCTTC
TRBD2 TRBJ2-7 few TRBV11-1 CASSSRLAGAYEQYF TGTGCCAGCAGCTCACGACTAGCGGGCGCCTACGAGCAGTACTTC
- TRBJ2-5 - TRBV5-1 CASSLEGGGETQYF TGCGCCAGCAGCTTGGAGGGGGGCGGAGAGACCCAGTACTTC
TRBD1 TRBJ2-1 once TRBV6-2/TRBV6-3 CASSSLQGAGNEQFF TGTGCCAGCAGTTCTCTTCAGGGGGCGGGAAATGAGCAGTTCTTC
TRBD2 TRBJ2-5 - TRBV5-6 CASSLSGVQETQYF TGTGCCAGCAGCTTAAGCGGGGTACAAGAGACCCAGTACTTC
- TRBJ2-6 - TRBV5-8 CASSLGTYSGANVLTF TGTGCCAGCAGCTTGGGGACCTACTCTGGGGCCAACGTCCTGACTTTC
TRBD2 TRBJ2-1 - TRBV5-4 CASRPASGGYNEQFF TGTGCCAGCAGACCGGCTAGCGGGGGTTACAATGAGCAGTTCTTC
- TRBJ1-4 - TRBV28 CASSMILLRAIATNEKLFF TGTGCCAGCAGTATGATTTTATTGAGGGCTATAGCAACTAATGAAAAACTGTTTTTT
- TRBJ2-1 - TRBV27 CASHGSSYNEQFF TGTGCCAGCCACGGGAGCTCCTACAATGAGCAGTTCTTC
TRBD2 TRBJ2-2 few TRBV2 CASIGLAGGGGELFF TGTGCCAGCATTGGACTAGCGGGAGGCGGCGGGGAGCTGTTTTTT
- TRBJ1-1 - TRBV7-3 CASSIRDGYEAFF TGTGCCAGCAGCATACGGGACGGGTACGAAGCTTTCTTT
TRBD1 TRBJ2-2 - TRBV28 CASISFGDSQGELFF TGTGCCAGCATTTCTTTTGGGGACAGTCAAGGGGAGCTGTTTTTT
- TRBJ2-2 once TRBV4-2 CASNVAGELFF TGTGCCAGCAATGTGGCCGGGGAGCTGTTTTTT
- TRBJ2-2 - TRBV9 CASSVIDRTGELFF TGTGCCAGCAGCGTAATAGATAGGACCGGGGAGCTGTTTTTT
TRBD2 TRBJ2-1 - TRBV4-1 CASSPFVGTSGGHNEQFF TGCGCCAGCAGCCCATTTGTCGGGACTAGCGGGGGGCACAATGAGCAGTTCTTC
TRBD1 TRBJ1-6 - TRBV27 CASSLRTGNSPLHF TGTGCCAGCAGTTTACGGACAGGGAATTCACCCCTCCACTTT
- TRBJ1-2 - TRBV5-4 CASRNTGGAIGYTF TGTGCCAGCAGGAATACGGGGGGCGCGATTGGCTACACCTTC
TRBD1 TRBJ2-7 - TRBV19 CASSLDRWENAQYF TGTGCCAGTAGCTTGGACAGGTGGGAGAACGCGCAGTACTTC
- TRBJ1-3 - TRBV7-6 CASSLEAGGFEINTIYF TGTGCCAGCAGCTTAGAAGCGGGAGGGTTCGAGATAAACACCATATATTTT
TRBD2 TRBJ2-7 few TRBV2 CASEGRGSDEQYF TGTGCCAGCGAAGGGCGGGGGTCGGACGAGCAGTACTTC
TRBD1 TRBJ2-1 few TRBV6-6 CASSPQGVFGNEQFF TGTGCCAGCAGTCCACAGGGGGTGTTTGGCAATGAGCAGTTCTTC
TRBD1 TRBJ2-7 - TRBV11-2 CASSRDSGLTILYEQYF TGTGCCAGCAGCCGGGACAGCGGCCTAACTATCCTTTACGAGCAGTACTTC
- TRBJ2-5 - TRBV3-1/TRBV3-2 CASSRMGAKETQYF TGTGCCAGCAGTAGAATGGGGGCGAAAGAGACCCAGTACTTC
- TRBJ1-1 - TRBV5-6 CASSPRFGPMNTEAFF TGTGCCAGCAGCCCAAGATTTGGACCGATGAACACTGAAGCTTTCTTT
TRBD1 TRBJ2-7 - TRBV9 CASSVDQGADEQYF TGTGCCAGCAGCGTAGATCAGGGGGCGGACGAGCAGTACTTC
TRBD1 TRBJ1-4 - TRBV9 CASSVDPDRRGEKLFF TGTGCCAGCAGCGTAGACCCGGACAGGAGAGGTGAAAAACTGTTTTTT
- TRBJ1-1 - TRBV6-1 CASSASRGARGTEAFF TGTGCCAGCAGTGCCAGCCGGGGGGCGAGGGGCACTGAAGCTTTCTTT
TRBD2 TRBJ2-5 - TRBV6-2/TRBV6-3 CASSSGLANPFQETQYF TGTGCCAGCAGTTCCGGACTAGCTAATCCTTTCCAAGAGACCCAGTACTTC
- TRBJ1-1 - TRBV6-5 CASSWRPSWGAFF TGTGCCAGCAGTTGGAGACCGTCTTGGGGAGCTTTCTTT
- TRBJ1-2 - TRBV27 CASSLGGPGGYTF TGTGCCAGCAGTTTGGGGGGCCCAGGTGGCTACACCTTC
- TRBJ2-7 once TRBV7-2 CASSLSGVAREEQYF TGTGCCAGCAGCCTGTCAGGGGTGGCCCGGGAGGAGCAGTACTTC
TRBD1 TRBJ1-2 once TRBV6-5 CATRGTFDRVGGYTF TGTGCCACCCGAGGAACCTTCGACAGGGTAGGAGGCTACACCTTC
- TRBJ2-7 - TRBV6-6 CASSLYYEQYF TGTGCCAGCAGCCTTTACTACGAGCAGTACTTC
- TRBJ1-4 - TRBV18 CASSPQGFSEKLFF TGTGCCAGCTCACCACAGGGGTTCTCTGAAAAACTGTTTTTC
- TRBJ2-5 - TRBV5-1 CASSFSRAGETQYF TGCGCCAGCAGCTTCTCCAGGGCCGGAGAGACCCAGTACTTC
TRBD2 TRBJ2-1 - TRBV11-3 CASSLFASGSVYNEQFF TGTGCCAGCAGCTTATTCGCTAGCGGGAGTGTCTACAATGAGCAGTTCTTC
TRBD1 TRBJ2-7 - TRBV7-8 CASSLEPGQGYEQYF TGTGCCAGCAGCTTAGAGCCGGGACAGGGGTACGAGCAGTACTTC
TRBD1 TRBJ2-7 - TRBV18 CASSPSQGAYEQYF TGTGCCAGCTCACCATCCCAGGGGGCGTACGAGCAGTACTTC
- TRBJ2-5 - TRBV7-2 CASTQGGGGQTQETQYF TGTGCCAGCACCCAGGGCGGCGGGGGCCAGACTCAAGAGACCCAGTACTTC
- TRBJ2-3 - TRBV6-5 CASSWGTPQGTDTQYF TGTGCCAGCAGTTGGGGGACGCCTCAGGGGACAGATACGCAGTATTTT
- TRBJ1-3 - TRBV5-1 CASSWTVAGNTIYF TGCGCCAGCAGCTGGACAGTGGCTGGAAACACCATATATTTT
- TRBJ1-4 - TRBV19 CASSLPGPPRDEKLFF TGTGCCAGTAGCCTTCCCGGGCCTCCGAGGGATGAAAAACTGTTTTTT
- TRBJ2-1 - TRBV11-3 CASSGFGLSANEQFF TGTGCCAGCAGCGGGTTCGGCCTGAGCGCCAATGAGCAGTTCTTC
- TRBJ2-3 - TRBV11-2 CASSLGLASDTQYF TGTGCCAGCAGCTTAGGGCTAGCATCAGATACGCAGTATTTT
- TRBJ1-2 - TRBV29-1 CSVVGGGSGGYTF TGCAGCGTTGTGGGTGGGGGTTCGGGTGGCTACACCTTC
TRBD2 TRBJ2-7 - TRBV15 CATSRGVGGSEQYF TGTGCCACCAGCAGAGGGGTGGGGGGGAGCGAGCAGTACTTC
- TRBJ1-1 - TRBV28 CASTLPGQFTEAFF TGTGCCAGCACCCTCCCCGGACAGTTCACTGAAGCTTTCTTT
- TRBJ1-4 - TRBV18 CASSPENRFNEKLFF TGTGCCAGCTCACCGGAGAACAGGTTCAATGAAAAACTGTTTTTT